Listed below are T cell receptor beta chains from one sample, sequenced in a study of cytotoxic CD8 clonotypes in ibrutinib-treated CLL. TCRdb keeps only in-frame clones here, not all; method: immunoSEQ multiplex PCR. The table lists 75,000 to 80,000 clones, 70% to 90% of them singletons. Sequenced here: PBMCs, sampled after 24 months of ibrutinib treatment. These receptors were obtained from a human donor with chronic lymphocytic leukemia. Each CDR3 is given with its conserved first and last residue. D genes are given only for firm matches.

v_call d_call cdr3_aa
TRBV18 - CASSNSGNEQYF
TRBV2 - CASSRVATNEKLFF
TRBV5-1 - CASSALGGDTQYF
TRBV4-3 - CASSQDHLRTFSYNEQFF
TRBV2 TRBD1 CSAGTGSNQPQHF
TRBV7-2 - CASTIRIVGVDTQYF
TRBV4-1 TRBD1 CASSQDRVYPEQYF
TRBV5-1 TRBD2 CASSPWTSGSGYEQYF
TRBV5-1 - CASSLGQPQETQYF
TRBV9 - CASSPSGVGNTEAFF
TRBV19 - CASSQRQFQETQYF
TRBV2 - CASNPRRGGELFF
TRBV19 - CASSKGYQETQYF
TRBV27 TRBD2 CASSSLAGISYEQYF
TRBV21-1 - CASRPRGTSGSYEQYF
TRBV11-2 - CASSLVRQRVDTQYF
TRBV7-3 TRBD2 CASSQLGGNNEQFF
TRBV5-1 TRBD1 CASRGDSQETQYF
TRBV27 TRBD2 CASSLSTTTSGPYYEQYF
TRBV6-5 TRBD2 CASRDGLAGVYEQYF
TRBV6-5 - CASRRQPSYEQYF
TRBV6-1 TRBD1 CASSEGQGTIYEQYF
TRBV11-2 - CASSWGSGETQYF
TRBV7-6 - CASRPVGETQYF
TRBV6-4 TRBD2 CASRRLADTDTQYF
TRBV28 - CASSPWSGAGGQETQYF
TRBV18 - CASSLSSRDTEAFF
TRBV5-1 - CASSRGLAQISYEQYF
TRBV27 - CASSLRALSSYNEQFF
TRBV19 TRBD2 CASSWSYGGSSYNEQFF
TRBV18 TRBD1 CASSAGQGNRGANVLTF
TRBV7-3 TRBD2 CASSSRTSGEQFF
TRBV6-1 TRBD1 CASWGGTGPNNEQFF
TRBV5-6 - CASRPPGIQETQYF
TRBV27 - CASSSSGDLRRGTEAFF
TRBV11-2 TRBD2 CASSLSRASGSTGELFF
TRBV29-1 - CSVEVGGRVVQPQHF
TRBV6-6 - CASSSDTGSRTQYF
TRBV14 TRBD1 CASSRDRGYTGELFF
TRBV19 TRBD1 CANPTGKGYSDNQPQHF